A single sample gave rise to the 13 T cell receptor beta chains below, sequenced in a study of T cell clonality in common variable immunodeficiency. Using immunoSEQ multiplex PCR, the repertoire was profiled, and TCRdb retains in-frame clones only, with some absent. The sample counts approximately 81,000 clones, none seen once; the ten largest own approximately 0.8%. The sample was peripheral blood mononuclear cells. The receptor source for this set is a person aged 18 to 70 in good health.

This clone was counted many times. The CDR3 end falls 3 residues outside the read, so it is completed with the germline J gene. This sample includes further DNA sequences coding for the same CDR3. The chain couples TRBV20-1 to TRBJ2-7, with 7 bases that match TRBD1. Germline V CDR1 and CDR2: DFQATT, SNEGSKA (reference sequence). This CDR3 region has 12 residues. The V segment lost 5 bases and the J segment 6 bases; nucleotides outside the gene matches: 7. CDR3 protein: CSAPDRALEQYF. Incomplete CDR3 DNA: TGCAGTGCTCCTGACAGGGCTCTCGAG.

This clone was counted many times. The covered CDR3 bases are TGTGCCAGTAGTATAGGACAGAACTCCTACAATGAG. It is translated as CASSIGQNSYNE. The entire CDR3 reads CASSIGQNSYNEQFF. The V call is TRBV19, the J call TRBJ2-1; tentative D call: TRBD1 (5 bases). Read data end 3 residues before the CDR3 end; the end is taken from the germline J gene. Looked up from germline, CDR1 is LNHDA and CDR2 is SQIVND (reference sequence). V dropped 1 base and J dropped 0 bases, with 7 bases sitting between them. The CDR3 is 15 residues long. Variable domain in full (rest from reference TRBV19 and TRBJ2-1): DGGITQSPKYLFRKEGQNVTLSCEQNLNHDAMYWYRQDPGQGLRLIYYSQIVNDFQKGDIAEGYSVSREKKESFPLTVTSAQKNPTAFYLCASSIGQNSYNEQFFGPGTRLTVL.

This clone was observed many times. The CDR3 extends 3 residues past the end of the read, so its final part is completed from the germline J gene. V gene TRBV7-2 combines with J gene TRBJ1-1; 9 bases agree with TRBD1. The V gene's germline CDR1 is SGHTA and CDR2 FQGNSA. CDR3 size: 15 residues. The V and J ends lost 5 bases and 2 bases, in that order; junction bases with no gene match: 6. This chain's CDR3 is CASSPQGARNTEAFF. The part of the CDR3 DNA that was read is TGTGCCAGCAGCCCACAGGGGGCCAGAAACACTGAA.

The sample holds many counts of this clone. Coverage ceases 3 residues before the CDR3 finishes, and the germline J gene fills in the end. The chain couples TRBV7-9 to TRBJ2-2; the D gene is possibly TRBD1 (6 bases). The CDR3 contains 13 residues. Per germline, CDR1 SEHNR and CDR2 FQNEAQ (reference sequence). V was shortened by 4 bases and J by 6 bases, with 9 bases between the two germline ends. The CDR3 loop reads CASSSPGAGELFF. The part of the CDR3 DNA that was read is TGTGCCAGCAGCTCCCCAGGGGCCGGGGAG.

To note about this clone: The read finishes 3 residues shy of the CDR3 end, and the germline J gene is used to complete it. The genes are TRBV7-2 and TRBJ1-5; 7 bases align to TRBD1. V lost 5 bases and J lost 7; bases outside the gene matches: 5. CDR3 size: 13 residues. Germline V gene lookup returns CDR1 SGHTA and CDR2 FQGNSA. CDR3 residues: CASSRQGSQPQHF. The CDR3 DNA, read in part, is TGTGCCAGCAGCCGACAGGGTTCCCAGCCC. Combining the CDR3 with reference TRBV7-2 and TRBJ1-5 gives the whole variable domain GAGVSQSPSNKVTEKGKDVELRCDPISGHTALYWYRQSLGQGLEFLIYFQGNSAPDKSGLPSDRFSAERTGGSVSTLTIQRTQQEDSAVYLCASSRQGSQPQHFGDGTRLSIL.

This clone was recorded many times. The missing CDR3 end, 3 residues past where the read stops, is filled in from the germline J gene. V usage is TRBV6-2 or TRBV6-3 and J usage is TRBJ2-7, with 9 bases aligning to TRBD1. V was pared by 9 bases and J by 6 bases, with 15 bases of the junction left unmatched. CDR1 and CDR2 (germline): MNHEY, SVGEGT. This CDR3 spans 15 amino acids. The CDR3 spells CASRQTGTGLGEQYF. The covered CDR3 bases are TGTGCCAGTCGACAGACCGGGACAGGGTTAGGCGAG.

This clone has at least ten counts. Read sequence stops 3 residues before the CDR3 end, and the germline J gene provides the missing end. The chain uses TRBV10-3 and TRBJ1-1, with a tentative D call TRBD1 (5 bases). V lost 3 bases and J lost 1, with 6 bases in between. The CDR3 consists of 13 residues. Germline CDR1 is ENHRY and CDR2 is SYGVKD. The CDR3 sequence is CAISDDRNTEAFF. The covered CDR3 bases are TGTGCCATCAGTGATGACAGGAACACTGAA.

Ten or more counts support this clone. The missing CDR3 end, 3 residues past where the read stops, is filled in from the germline J gene. This chain links TRBV19 with TRBJ2-7; 8 bases fit TRBD1. The germline CDR1 and CDR2 sequences are LNHDA and SQIVND (reference sequence). Trimming cost V 3 bases and J 6 bases; bases outside gene matches: 4. This CDR3 is built from 13 residues. Partial CDR3 DNA: TGTGCCAGTAGTATCGACAGGGGTGGCGAG. The encoded protein is CASSIDRGGE. The CDR3 in its entirety is CASSIDRGGEQYF. Based on the CDR3 plus reference TRBV19 and TRBJ2-7, the full variable domain is DGGITQSPKYLFRKEGQNVTLSCEQNLNHDAMYWYRQDPGQGLRLIYYSQIVNDFQKGDIAEGYSVSREKKESFPLTVTSAQKNPTAFYLCASSIDRGGEQYFGPGTRLTVT.

This clone was seen many times. The read is 3 residues too short to cover the CDR3 end, so that end is filled in from the germline J gene. The genes are TRBV14 and TRBJ2-7; TRBD2 matches 13 bases. The CDR3 sequence is 16 residues long. Germline CDR1 and CDR2: SGHDN and FVKESK. Trimming took 3 bases from V and 3 from J; bases not matched to a gene: 5. CDR3 amino acids: CASSQETSGRYYEQYF. CDR3 DNA, as far as it was read: TGTGCCAGCAGCCAGGAGACTAGCGGGAGGTACTACGAG.

This clone was detected ten times or more. The DNA ends 3 residues before the CDR3 does, and the rest of the CDR3 is filled in from the germline J gene. The chain recombines TRBV7-6 with TRBJ1-1, with 7 nucleotides matching TRBD1. This CDR3 region has 15 residues. J gave up 6 bases and V 2 bases, and 9 bases lay outside the gene matches. Germline V gene sequence: CDR1 SGHVS, CDR2 FNYEAQ. The CDR3 DNA, read in part, is TGTGCCAGCAGCTTATGGAGGGGGCTCACGCCTGAA. As protein: CASSLWRGLTPE. The CDR3 in full is CASSLWRGLTPEAFF.

This clone has a count of ten or more. Coverage ceases 3 residues before the CDR3 finishes, and the germline J gene fills in the end. The V gene is TRBV7-2, the J gene TRBJ2-7; D gene unclear. With 5 bases removed from V and 4 bases from J, the gap between germline ends came to 9 bases. Germline CDR1 reads SGHTA; CDR2 reads FQGNSA. The CDR3 has 12 residues. CDR3 bases read: TGTGCCAGCAGCCCAGACTTGTACGAG. The encoded protein is CASSPDLYE. The complete CDR3 sequence is CASSPDLYEQYF.

This clone was seen at least ten times. CDR3 amino acids: CASSLEEREVADTQYF. CDR3 DNA, as far as it was read: TGTGCCAGCAGCCTAGAAGAGCGGGAGGTGGCAGATACG. The chain uses TRBV7-8 and TRBJ2-3; 9 bases are a match to TRBD2. The read stops 3 residues short of the end of the CDR3; the missing end is completed from the germline J gene. The V segment lost 5 bases and the J segment 4 bases; nucleotides outside the gene matches: 10. Germline V gives CDR1 SGHVS, CDR2 FQNEAQ. The CDR3 has 16 residues.

This clone was observed many times. The CDR3 is cut off 3 residues early in the read; its end comes from the germline J gene. Different DNA sequences within this sample yield the same CDR3. This chain links TRBV5-4 with TRBJ2-3, with 7 positions matching TRBD1. Germline assignment: CDR1 SGHNT and CDR2 YYREEE (reference sequence). CDR3 size: 15 residues. J gave up 1 base and V 3 bases, and 5 bases lay outside the gene matches. CDR3: CASSSRTGGTDTQYF. The CDR3 DNA, read in part, is TGTGCCAGCAGCTCAAGGACAGGCGGCACAGATACG.